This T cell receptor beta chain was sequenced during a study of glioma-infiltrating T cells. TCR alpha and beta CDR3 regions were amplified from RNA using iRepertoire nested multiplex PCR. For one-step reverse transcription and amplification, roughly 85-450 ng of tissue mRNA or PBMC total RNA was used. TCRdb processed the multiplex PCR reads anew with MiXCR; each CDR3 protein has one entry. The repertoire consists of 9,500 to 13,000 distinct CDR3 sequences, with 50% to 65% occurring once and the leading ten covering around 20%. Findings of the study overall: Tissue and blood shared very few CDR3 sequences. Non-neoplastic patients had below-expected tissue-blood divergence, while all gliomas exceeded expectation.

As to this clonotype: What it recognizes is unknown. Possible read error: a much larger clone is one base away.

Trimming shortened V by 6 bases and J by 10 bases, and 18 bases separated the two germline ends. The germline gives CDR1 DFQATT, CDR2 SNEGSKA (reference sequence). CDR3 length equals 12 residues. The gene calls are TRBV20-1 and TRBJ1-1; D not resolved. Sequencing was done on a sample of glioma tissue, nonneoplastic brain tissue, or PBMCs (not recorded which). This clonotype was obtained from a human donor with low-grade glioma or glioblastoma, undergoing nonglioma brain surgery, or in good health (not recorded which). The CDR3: CSAAGVFTAAFF. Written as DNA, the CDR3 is TGCAGTGCGGCTGGTGTATTTACAGCAGCTTTCTTT.